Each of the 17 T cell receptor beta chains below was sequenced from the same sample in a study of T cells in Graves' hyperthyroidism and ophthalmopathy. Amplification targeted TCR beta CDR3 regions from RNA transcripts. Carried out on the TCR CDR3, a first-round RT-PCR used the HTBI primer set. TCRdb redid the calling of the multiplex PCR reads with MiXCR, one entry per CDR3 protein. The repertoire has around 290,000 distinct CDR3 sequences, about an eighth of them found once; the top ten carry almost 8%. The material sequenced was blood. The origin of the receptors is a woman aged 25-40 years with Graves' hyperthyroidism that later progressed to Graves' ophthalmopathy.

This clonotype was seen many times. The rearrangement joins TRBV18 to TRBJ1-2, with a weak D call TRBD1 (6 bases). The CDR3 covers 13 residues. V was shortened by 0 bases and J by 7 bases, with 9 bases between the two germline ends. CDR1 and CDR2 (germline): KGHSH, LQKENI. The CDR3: CASSPPQGSGYTF. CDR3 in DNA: TGTGCCAGCTCACCACCGCAGGGGAGTGGCTACACCTTC.

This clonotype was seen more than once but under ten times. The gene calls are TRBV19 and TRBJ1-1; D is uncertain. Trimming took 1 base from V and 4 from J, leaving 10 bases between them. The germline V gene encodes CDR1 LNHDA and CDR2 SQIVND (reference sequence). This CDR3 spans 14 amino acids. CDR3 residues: CASSIGRLVTEAFF. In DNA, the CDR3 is TGTGCCAGTAGTATAGGTCGCCTGGTCACTGAAGCTTTCTTT.

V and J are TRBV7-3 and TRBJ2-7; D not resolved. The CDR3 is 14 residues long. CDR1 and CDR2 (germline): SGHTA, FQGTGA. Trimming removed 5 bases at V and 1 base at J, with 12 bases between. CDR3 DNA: TGTGCCAGCAGCCCGGACGGAGATTCCTACGAGCAGTACTTC. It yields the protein CASSPDGDSYEQYF.

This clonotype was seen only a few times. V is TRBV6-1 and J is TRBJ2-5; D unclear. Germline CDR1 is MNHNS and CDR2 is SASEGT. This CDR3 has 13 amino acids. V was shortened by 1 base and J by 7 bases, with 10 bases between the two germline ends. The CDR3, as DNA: TGTGCCAGCAGTGAAGTAGAAATGGTGACCCAGTACTTC. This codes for CASSEVEMVTQYF.

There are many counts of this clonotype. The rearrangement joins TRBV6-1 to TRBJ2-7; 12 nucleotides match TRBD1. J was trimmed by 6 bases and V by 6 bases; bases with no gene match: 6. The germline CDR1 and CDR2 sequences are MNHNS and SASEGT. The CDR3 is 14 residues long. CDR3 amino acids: CASSPGTGGVEQYF. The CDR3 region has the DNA TGTGCCAGCAGCCCCGGGACAGGGGGCGTCGAGCAGTACTTC.

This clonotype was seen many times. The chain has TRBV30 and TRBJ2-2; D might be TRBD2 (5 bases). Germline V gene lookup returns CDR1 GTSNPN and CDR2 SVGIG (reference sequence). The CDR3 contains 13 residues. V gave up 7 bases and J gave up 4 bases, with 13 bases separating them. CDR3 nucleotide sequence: TGTGCCTCAAGGGTCGGAGGCACCGGGGAGCTGTTTTTT. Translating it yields CASRVGGTGELFF.

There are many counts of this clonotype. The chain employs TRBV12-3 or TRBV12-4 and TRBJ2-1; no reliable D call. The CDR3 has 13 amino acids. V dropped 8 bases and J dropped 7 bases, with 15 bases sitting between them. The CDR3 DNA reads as TGTGCCAGCGTGAACGACCCCGGAAATGAGCAGTTCTTC. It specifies CASVNDPGNEQFF.

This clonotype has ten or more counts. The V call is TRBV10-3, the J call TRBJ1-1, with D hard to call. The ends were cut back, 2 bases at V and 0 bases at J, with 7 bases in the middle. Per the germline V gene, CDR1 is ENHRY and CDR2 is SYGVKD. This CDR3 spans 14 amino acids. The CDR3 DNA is TGTGCCATCAGTGAGGGGAGGTTGAACACTGAAGCTTTCTTT. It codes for CAISEGRLNTEAFF.

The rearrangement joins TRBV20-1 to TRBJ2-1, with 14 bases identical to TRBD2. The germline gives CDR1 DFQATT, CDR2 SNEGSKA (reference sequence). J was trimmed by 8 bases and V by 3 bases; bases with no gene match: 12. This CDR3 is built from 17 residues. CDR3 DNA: TGCAGTGCTAGTAGGCCAGGGACTAGCGGGAGTAACGATGAGCAGTTCTTC. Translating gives CSASRPGTSGSNDEQFF.

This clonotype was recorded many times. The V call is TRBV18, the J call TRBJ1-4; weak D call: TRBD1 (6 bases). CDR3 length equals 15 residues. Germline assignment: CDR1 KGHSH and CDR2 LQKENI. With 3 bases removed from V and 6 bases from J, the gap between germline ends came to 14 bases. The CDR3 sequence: CASSPRQAGDEKLFF. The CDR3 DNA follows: TGTGCCAGCTCACCCCGACAGGCGGGGGATGAAAAACTGTTTTTT.

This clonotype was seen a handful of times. Written as DNA, the CDR3 is TGTGCCACCGCTCCCGAGGCTTTAGCGGGACTCAGGGAGACCCAGTACTTC. Its protein product is CATAPEALAGLRETQYF. The chain has TRBV15 and TRBJ2-5; 8 positions agree with TRBD2. Germline CDR1 is LNHNV and CDR2 is YYDKDF (reference sequence). The CDR3 spans 17 residues. Trimming removed 8 bases from V and 5 bases from J; junction bases left unmatched: 19.

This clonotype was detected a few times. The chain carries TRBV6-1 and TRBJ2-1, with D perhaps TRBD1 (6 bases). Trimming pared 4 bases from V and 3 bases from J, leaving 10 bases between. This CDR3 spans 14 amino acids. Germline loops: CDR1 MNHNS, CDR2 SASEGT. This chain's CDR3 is CASSVQGYYNEQFF. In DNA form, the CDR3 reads TGTGCCAGCAGTGTACAGGGTTACTACAATGAGCAGTTCTTC.

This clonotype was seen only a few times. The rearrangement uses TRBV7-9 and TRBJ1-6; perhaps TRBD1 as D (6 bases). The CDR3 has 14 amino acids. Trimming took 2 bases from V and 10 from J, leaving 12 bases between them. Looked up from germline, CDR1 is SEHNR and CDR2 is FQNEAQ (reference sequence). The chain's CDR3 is CASSLLGAASPLHF. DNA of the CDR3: TGTGCCAGCAGCTTACTGGGGGCCGCATCACCCCTCCACTTT.

CDR3 region: CASSLWSGKTEAFF. The DNA of the CDR3 is TGTGCCAGCAGTTTATGGTCCGGGAAGACTGAAGCTTTCTTT. J is TRBJ1-1 and V is TRBV12-3 or TRBV12-4; D gene ambiguous. This CDR3 has 14 residues. V was trimmed by 2 bases and J by 5 bases, leaving 12 bases between them.

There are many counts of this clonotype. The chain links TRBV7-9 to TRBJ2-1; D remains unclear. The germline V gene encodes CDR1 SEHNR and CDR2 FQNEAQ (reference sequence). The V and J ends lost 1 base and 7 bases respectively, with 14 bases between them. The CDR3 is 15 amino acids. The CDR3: CASSLDVSIANEQFF. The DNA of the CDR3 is TGTGCCAGCAGCTTAGATGTTTCCATCGCTAATGAGCAGTTCTTC.

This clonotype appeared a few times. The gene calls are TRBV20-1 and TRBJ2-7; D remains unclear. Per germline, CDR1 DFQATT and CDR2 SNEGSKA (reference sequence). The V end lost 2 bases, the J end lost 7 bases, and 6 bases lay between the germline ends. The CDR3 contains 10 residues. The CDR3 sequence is CSARRAEQYF. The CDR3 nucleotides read TGCAGTGCTAGACGTGCGGAGCAGTACTTC.

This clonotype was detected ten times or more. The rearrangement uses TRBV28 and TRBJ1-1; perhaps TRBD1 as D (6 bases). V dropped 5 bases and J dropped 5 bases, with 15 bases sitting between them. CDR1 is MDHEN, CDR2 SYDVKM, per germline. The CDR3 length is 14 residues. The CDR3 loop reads CASSDGGAGTEAFF. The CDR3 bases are TGTGCCAGCAGTGACGGGGGGGCGGGAACTGAAGCTTTCTTT.